These 30 T cell receptor beta chains came from one sample sequenced in a study of blood T cells in healthy people across ages. For the second PCR, which ran for roughly 6 to 11 cycles, a sample-barcoded 5' primer and a J-beta primer mix were used. TCRdb reanalysed the 5' RACE reads using MiXCR and keeps one entry per CDR3 protein. The table has some 1.5 million distinct CDR3 sequences, 28% seen once. Material for sequencing was blood. These receptors originate from a woman aged 25 to 39 in good health.

This clonotype has more than one count but fewer than ten. The rearrangement joins TRBV2 to TRBJ2-1, with 9 bases that match TRBD2. Germline V gene lookup returns CDR1 SNHLY and CDR2 FYNNEI. The CDR3 is 15 amino acids. With V trimmed by 5 bases and J by 8 bases, 10 bases remained unmatched. CDR3 DNA sequence: TGTGCCAGCAGTCGGGAGGGACTAGCTATGGATGAGCAGTTCTTC. It is translated as CASSREGLAMDEQFF.

The chain links TRBV18 to TRBJ1-2; 11 positions match TRBD1. With V trimmed by 7 bases and J by 5 bases, 9 bases remained unmatched. From germline, CDR1 is KGHSH and CDR2 LQKENI. This CDR3 region has 15 residues. The CDR3 loop is CASLPDRGPLYGYTF. In nucleotides, the CDR3 is TGTGCCAGCTTACCGGACAGGGGGCCGTTGTATGGCTACACCTTC.

This clonotype was counted a few times. The chain uses TRBV11-1 and TRBJ2-7; 8 bases align to TRBD1. V trimming: 4 bases; J trimming: 3 bases; junction bases outside the gene matches: 8. There are 15 residues in the CDR3. In germline, CDR1 is SGHAT, CDR2 FQDESV (reference sequence). CDR3 sequence reads: CASSSDRGDSYEQYF. The CDR3 DNA follows: TGTGCCAGCAGCTCCGACAGGGGCGACAGCTACGAGCAGTACTTC. Using reference TRBV11-1 and TRBJ2-7 for the parts outside the CDR3, the full variable domain is EAEVAQSPRYKITEKSQAVAFWCDPISGHATLYWYRQILGQGPELLVQFQDESVVDDSQLPKDRFSAERLKGVDSTLKIQPAELGDSAMYLCASSSDRGDSYEQYFGPGTRLTVT.

This clonotype was detected a few times. V is TRBV28 and J is TRBJ2-7; a possible D gene is TRBD2 (6 bases). The CDR3 has 12 residues. In germline, CDR1 is MDHEN, CDR2 SYDVKM. V was shortened by 8 bases and J by 6 bases, with 14 bases between the two germline ends. For the CDR3, the DNA is TGTGCCAGCTGGGGAGGCACTCGCGAGCAGTACTTC. Translated, it gives CASWGGTREQYF. Supplemented by reference TRBV28 and TRBJ2-7, the full variable domain reads DVKVTQSSRYLVKRTGEKVFLECVQDMDHENMFWYRQDPGLGLRLIYFSYDVKMKEKGDIPEGYSVSREKKERFSLILESASTNQTSMYLCASWGGTREQYFGPGTRLTVT.

J is TRBJ1-2 and V is TRBV27; D may be TRBD1 (5 bases). V was shortened by 5 bases and J by 8 bases, with 21 bases between the two germline ends. This CDR3 contains 15 residues. Germline CDR1 and CDR2: MNHEY and SMNVEV (reference sequence). This CDR3 reads CASSPLGGGVKGYTF. The CDR3 region has the DNA TGTGCCAGCAGTCCTCTGGGTGGAGGGGTCAAAGGCTACACCTTC.

This clonotype has more than one count but fewer than ten. The chain is built from TRBV20-1 and TRBJ2-3, with D possibly matching TRBD2 (6 bases). The CDR3 is made up of 13 amino acids. Trimming removed 5 bases at V and 2 bases at J, with 11 bases between. Germline CDR1 and CDR2: DFQATT and SNEGSKA (reference sequence). The CDR3 DNA reads TGCAGTGCTGCCGTAGCGGACACAGATACGCAGTATTTT. Translating gives CSAAVADTDTQYF.

The rearrangement links TRBV20-1 to TRBJ2-1, with 9 nucleotides matching TRBD2. This CDR3 is built from 16 residues. Germline CDR1 DFQATT, CDR2 SNEGSKA (reference sequence). Losses at the gene ends were 5 bases for V and 4 bases for J; bases not matched to a gene: 12. The CDR3 here is CSADPPSRGGYNEQFF. CDR3 bases: TGCAGTGCTGACCCTCCCTCGCGGGGGGGTTACAATGAGCAGTTCTTC.

This clonotype came up many times. The V gene is TRBV7-2, the J gene TRBJ2-5, with 7 bases lining up with TRBD1. CDR1 SGHTA and CDR2 FQGNSA come from the germline V gene. Unmatched junction bases numbered 11, after V lost 4 bases and J lost 3 bases. CDR3 size: 16 residues. In DNA form, the CDR3 reads TGTGCCAGCAGCTCCACAGCCACCACAGGGGAAGAGACCCAGTACTTC. This translates into CASSSTATTGEETQYF.

In this sample, this clonotype turned up a few times. The chain combines TRBV6-1 with TRBJ2-7; 7 positions match TRBD1. The length of the CDR3 is 12 residues. Losses at the gene ends were 11 bases for V and 7 bases for J; bases not matched to a gene: 11. CDR1 is MNHNS and CDR2 is SASEGT in the germline V gene. The CDR3 loop is CACGDRVREQYF. As DNA, the CDR3 is TGTGCCTGCGGCGACAGGGTTCGAGAGCAGTACTTC.

This clonotype was counted a few times. The chain recombines TRBV11-2 with TRBJ1-4; 7 positions agree with TRBD1. V was pared by 5 bases and J by 8 bases, with 11 bases of the junction left unmatched. The CDR3 has 15 amino acids. CDR1 and CDR2 (germline): SGHAT, FQNNGV. CDR3 loop: CASSPGQSVREKLFF. CDR3 nucleotide sequence: TGTGCCAGCAGCCCGGGACAGAGCGTGCGGGAAAAACTGTTTTTT.

The chain joins TRBV7-6 to TRBJ2-5, with 7 bases identical to TRBD1. V lost 4 bases, J lost 3 bases, and 5 bases stayed unmatched. Looked up from germline, CDR1 is SGHVS and CDR2 is FNYEAQ. This CDR3 region has 14 residues. The chain's CDR3 is CASSSYGTEETQYF. DNA of the CDR3: TGTGCCAGCAGCTCCTACGGGACAGAAGAGACCCAGTACTTC.

This clonotype was found a few times. DNA of the CDR3: TGTGCCAGCAGCAAACAGGGACGGAACGAGCAGTACTTC. This encodes CASSKQGRNEQYF. The gene calls are TRBV7-9 and TRBJ2-7, with D tentatively TRBD1 (6 bases). V was cut by 5 bases and J by 5 bases, with 13 bases left in between. Germline V gene sequence: CDR1 SEHNR, CDR2 FQNEAQ (reference sequence). The CDR3 length is 13 residues.

This clonotype was seen many times. This chain uses TRBV9 with TRBJ2-7; the match to TRBD2 covers 7 bases. The CDR3 totals 14 residues. V lost 2 bases, J lost 6 bases, and 8 bases stayed unmatched. Germline CDR1 SGDLS, CDR2 YYNGEE. This CDR3 is CASSVTSASREQYF. CDR3 DNA sequence: TGTGCCAGCAGCGTCACTAGCGCTAGTCGCGAGCAGTACTTC.

There are many counts of this clonotype. CDR3 in amino acids: CASSSSRDNEQFF. DNA for the CDR3: TGTGCCAGCAGCTCTTCTAGGGACAATGAGCAGTTCTTC. The chain joins TRBV18 to TRBJ2-1; D gene ambiguous. The CDR3 sequence is 13 residues long. V was pared by 8 bases and J by 5 bases, with 13 bases between. The V gene's germline CDR1 is KGHSH and CDR2 LQKENI.

This clonotype came up many times. J is TRBJ2-5 and V is TRBV6-5; D ambiguous. CDR1 MNHEY and CDR2 SVGAGI come from the germline V gene. V lost 5 bases and J 4 bases, leaving 8 bases between the germline ends. This CDR3 spans 12 amino acids. The CDR3 DNA sequence: TGTGCCAGCAGTCGAACTCTAGAGACCCAGTACTTC. This translates into CASSRTLETQYF.

This clonotype was recorded many times. This sequence joins TRBV12-3 or TRBV12-4 and TRBJ2-1; D is undetermined. The CDR3 extends over 11 amino acids. V lost 6 bases and J 7 bases, leaving 7 bases between the germline ends. The CDR3, as DNA: TGTGCCAGCAGGGGTACGAATGAGCAGTTCTTC. Translating it yields CASRGTNEQFF.

This clonotype was observed a single time. A read error is possible here, since a much larger clone lies one base away. The rearrangement joins TRBV12-3 or TRBV12-4 to TRBJ2-5; D may be TRBD1 (6 bases). The better agreement between TRBJ2-7 and the DNA end casts doubt on the J call. This CDR3 spans 14 amino acids. The CDR3 region has the DNA TGTGCCAGCAGTTTTGGCAGGGGACCCCACGAGCAGTACTTC. Its protein is CASSFGRGPHEQYF.

There are a few counts of this clonotype. The genes are TRBV9 and TRBJ2-1; 7 bases are a match to TRBD2. Germline CDR1 reads SGDLS; CDR2 reads YYNGEE. The CDR3 is made up of 15 amino acids. Losses at the gene ends were 3 bases for V and 0 bases for J; bases not matched to a gene: 3. This chain's CDR3 is CASSATSPSYNEQFF. CDR3 DNA sequence: TGTGCCAGCAGCGCGACTAGCCCCTCCTACAATGAGCAGTTCTTC. The whole variable domain, remainder taken from reference TRBV9 and TRBJ2-1, is DSGVTQTPKHLITATGQRVTLRCSPRSGDLSVYWYQQSLDQGLQFLIQYYNGEERAKGNILERFSAQQFPDLHSELNLSSLELGDSALYFCASSATSPSYNEQFFGPGTRLTVL.

This clonotype came up a few times. CDR3 sequence: CAWTPLAGGQEQFF. For the CDR3, the DNA is TGTGCCTGGACCCCCCTAGCGGGAGGGCAGGAGCAGTTCTTC. The rearrangement joins TRBV30 to TRBJ2-1; 12 nucleotides line up with TRBD2. Losses at the gene ends were 4 bases for V and 10 bases for J; bases not matched to a gene: 8. The CDR3 loop spans 14 amino acids. Looked up from germline, CDR1 is GTSNPN and CDR2 is SVGIG (reference sequence).

As for this clonotype: Germline is not matched at one junction end, which may reflect a read error. V usage is TRBV7-2 and J usage is TRBJ1-2; D is ambiguous. This CDR3 has 14 amino acids. The germline V gene encodes CDR1 SGHTA and CDR2 FQGNSA. This CDR3 reads CASSLSALSYVYTF. The CDR3 DNA sequence: TGTGCCAGCAGCTTAAGCGCCCTCTCCTATGTCTACACCTTC.

With regard to this clonotype: Given a much more abundant clone one base away, this may be a read error. V usage is TRBV24-1 and J usage is TRBJ2-1; TRBD1 matches 9 bases. Germline values: CDR1 KGHDR, CDR2 SFDVKD. The CDR3 has 15 amino acids. With V trimmed by 3 bases and J by 6 bases, 5 bases remained unmatched. CDR3 bases: TGTGCCACCAGTGATGGGACAGGGTCCGGCAATGAGCAGTTCTTC. Its translation: CATSDGTGSGNEQFF.

This clonotype was recorded many times. The genes are TRBV5-6 and TRBJ1-4, with TRBD1 matching 9 bases. The trim removed 4 bases at V and 7 bases at J, leaving 5 bases unmatched. The CDR3 runs to 14 residues. The germline gives CDR1 SGHDT, CDR2 YYEEEE. The CDR3: CASSPGTGFEKLFF. The DNA of the CDR3 is TGTGCCAGCAGCCCCGGGACAGGGTTTGAAAAACTGTTTTTT.

This clonotype was observed a handful of times. In nucleotides, the CDR3 is TGTGCCACCAGTGATTCGGGACAGGGTAACTATGGCTACACCTTC. Its translation: CATSDSGQGNYGYTF. This sequence joins TRBV24-1 and TRBJ1-2, with 9 bases matching TRBD1. The germline gives CDR1 KGHDR, CDR2 SFDVKD. The CDR3 is 15 amino acids. The J segment lost 1 base and the V segment lost 2 bases, leaving 1 base of the junction unmatched.

The chain has TRBV7-2 and TRBJ2-1; D unclear. V shed 6 bases and J shed 10 bases, with 16 bases lying between them. The CDR3 has 13 residues. Germline V gene data show CDR1 as SGHTA and CDR2 as FQGNSA. CDR3 amino acids: CASRRTEIYEQFF. In DNA, the CDR3 is TGTGCCAGCAGGAGAACAGAGATTTACGAGCAGTTCTTC. The full variable domain, its missing parts supplied by reference TRBV7-2 and TRBJ2-1, is GAGVSQSPSNKVTEKGKDVELRCDPISGHTALYWYRQSLGQGLEFLIYFQGNSAPDKSGLPSDRFSAERTGGSVSTLTIQRTQQEDSAVYLCASRRTEIYEQFFGPGTRLTVL.

The chain is built from TRBV20-1 and TRBJ2-3, with 7 bases matching TRBD1. This CDR3 spans 15 amino acids. J lost 4 bases, V lost 1 base, and 8 bases had no gene match. CDR1 is DFQATT and CDR2 is SNEGSKA in the germline V gene (reference sequence). CDR3 nucleotide sequence: TGCAGTGCTAGAGTTGGCAGGGGGTCATCAGATACGCAGTATTTT. This translates into CSARVGRGSSDTQYF.

As for this clonotype: A much larger clone is a single base away; this may be a read error. The chain uses TRBV12-3 or TRBV12-4 and TRBJ2-1, with D possibly being TRBD1 or TRBD2 (5 bases each). This CDR3 has 14 amino acids. V lost 1 base and J 10 bases, leaving 14 bases between the germline ends. CDR3 protein: CASSLGGANYEQFF. In DNA form, the CDR3 reads TGTGCCAGCAGTTTAGGAGGGGCTAACTACGAGCAGTTCTTC.

This chain connects TRBV18 to TRBJ1-4, with 8 bases matching TRBD1. The CDR3 has 16 residues. J was trimmed by 4 bases and V by 2 bases; bases with no gene match: 6. Germline V gives CDR1 KGHSH, CDR2 LQKENI. This CDR3 reads CASSPKRQGINEKLFF. The DNA of the CDR3 is TGTGCCAGCTCACCAAAAAGACAGGGGATTAATGAAAAACTGTTTTTT.

This clonotype was detected ten times or more. The chain is built from TRBV7-2 and TRBJ2-7; 9 positions match TRBD2. The CDR3 covers 15 residues. Germline V gene lookup returns CDR1 SGHTA and CDR2 FQGNSA. J gave up 1 base and V 6 bases, and 7 bases lay outside the gene matches. The CDR3 here is CASSPTSGYSYEQYF. In DNA, the CDR3 is TGTGCCAGCAGTCCAACTAGCGGGTATTCCTACGAGCAGTACTTC.

The chain uses TRBV30 and TRBJ2-1, with D perhaps given as TRBD1 or TRBD2 (5 bases each). With 1 base removed from V and 7 bases from J, the gap between germline ends came to 5 bases. Germline-derived CDR1 and CDR2 are GTSNPN and SVGIG (reference sequence). This CDR3 contains 11 residues. CDR3 in DNA: TGTGCCTGGAGTGGGGGGAATGAGCAGTTCTTC. Translated: CAWSGGNEQFF.

V and J are TRBV19 and TRBJ1-4; D is unclear. Germline values: CDR1 LNHDA, CDR2 SQIVND (reference sequence). The CDR3 extends over 14 amino acids. Trimming cost V 3 bases and J 8 bases, with 13 bases left between them. The CDR3 nucleotides are TGTGCCAGTAGTATTGGCCTCCGGAGCGAAAAACTGTTTTTT. The encoded protein is CASSIGLRSEKLFF.